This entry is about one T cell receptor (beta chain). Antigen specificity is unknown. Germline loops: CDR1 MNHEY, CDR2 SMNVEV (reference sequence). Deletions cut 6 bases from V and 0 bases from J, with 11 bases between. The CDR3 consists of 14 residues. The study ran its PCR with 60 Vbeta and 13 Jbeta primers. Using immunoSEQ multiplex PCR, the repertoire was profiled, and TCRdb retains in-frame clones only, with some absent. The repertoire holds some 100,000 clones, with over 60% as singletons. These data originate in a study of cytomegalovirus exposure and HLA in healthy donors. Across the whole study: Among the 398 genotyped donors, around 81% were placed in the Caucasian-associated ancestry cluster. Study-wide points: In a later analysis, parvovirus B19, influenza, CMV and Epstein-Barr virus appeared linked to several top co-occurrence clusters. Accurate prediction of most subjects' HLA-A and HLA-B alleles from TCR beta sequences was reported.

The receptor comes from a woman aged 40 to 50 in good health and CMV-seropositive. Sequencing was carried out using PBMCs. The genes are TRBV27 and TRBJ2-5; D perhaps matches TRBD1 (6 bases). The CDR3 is CASRPTGYQETQYF. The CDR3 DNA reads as TGTGCCAGCAGACCGACAGGATACCAAGAGACCCAGTACTTC.